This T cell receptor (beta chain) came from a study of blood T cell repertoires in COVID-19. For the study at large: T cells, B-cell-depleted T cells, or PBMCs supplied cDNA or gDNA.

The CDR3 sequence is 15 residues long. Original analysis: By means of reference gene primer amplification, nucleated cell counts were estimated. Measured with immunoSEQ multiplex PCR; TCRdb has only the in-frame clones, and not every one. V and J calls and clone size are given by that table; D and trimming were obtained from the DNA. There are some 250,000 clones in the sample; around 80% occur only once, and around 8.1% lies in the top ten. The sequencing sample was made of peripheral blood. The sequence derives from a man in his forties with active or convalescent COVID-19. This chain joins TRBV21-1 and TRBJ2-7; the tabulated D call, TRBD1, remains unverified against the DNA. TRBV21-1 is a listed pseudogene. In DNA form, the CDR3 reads TGTGCCAGCAGCATCCCGGGACAAAAAAGCTACGAGCAGTACTTC. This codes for CASSIPGQKSYEQYF.